This entry concerns a single T cell receptor (beta chain). Its antigen remains undetermined. Base qualities are not provided; no much larger clone lies one nucleotide away. Unmatched junction bases come to 3, with V trimmed by 7 bases and J by 3 bases. Via the germline V gene, CDR1 is MNHNS and CDR2 SASEGT. The CDR3, cysteine through phenylalanine, is 14 amino acids long. The read is trimmed to its CDR3 DNA, 42 bases read in frame from base 1. For deep sequencing, PBMC libraries mostly used roughly 0.5 ug of input genomic DNA, with six replicates for each sample. Following the manufacturer's instructions, the team built TCRbeta libraries using the immunoSEQ hsTCRbeta kit. The finished libraries were brought together in one pool at roughly 2.7 nM, which was then read using an Illumina NovaSeq 6000 S4 flow cell. Processing in the source paper ran as follows. The immunoSEQ Analyzer handled quality control and preprocessing of the raw data. The analysis was restricted to productive rearrangements, with each unique CDR3 amino acid sequence defining a clonotype. Repertoire clonality was estimated as the Gini-Simpson index, which was computed with the R package tcR. Student's t test was used to compare Gini indices, and Pearson correlation was used to assess associations with tumor size change. TCRdb provides this immuneACCESS table in a form limited to in-frame rearrangements. Some clones are lacking; in checked studies, under half of them reflect an unresolved V gene, and why the rest are absent is not known. For V, J and clone size, that table is used; D and trimming come from the DNA. The sample table shows about 14,000 clones, and roughly 70% are seen once. The top ten constitute 2.2% of the sample.

This sample is part of a study of neoadjuvant anti-PD-1 for oral cavity cancer (dated by TCRdb to the early 2020s). In terms of the full investigation: Before curative-intent surgical resection, most patients were given three to four biweekly doses of nivolumab at 3 mg/kg. A fourth nivolumab dose was given around day 43 to patients without progression, and definitive surgical resection was performed in those patients on days 50-56. Under RECIST 1.1, patients with complete response, partial response or stable disease were classed as responders, and patients with progression were classed as non-responders. The parent correlative cohort included approximately 13 patients, with an approximately 30% response rate. Study-level results and caveats: Higher pretreatment blood Treg/Th17 ratios correlated with higher pretreatment blood TCRbeta clonality and lower post-treatment tumor TCRbeta clonality. After neoadjuvant nivolumab, T cell clonality (Gini index) in PBMCs was significantly higher in non-responders than in responders. Only three patients per response group were included in the TCR analyses, and larger cohorts for validation were called for by the authors.

This specimen's time point label, interpreted: before neoadjuvant nivolumab. None of the patients had received prior systemic or radiation treatment, and all were newly diagnosed with stage II-IVA oral cavity squamous cell carcinoma. Everyone in the cohort had locally advanced, HPV-negative oral cavity squamous cell carcinoma. No culture maintenance or expansion was done, as the peripheral blood mononuclear cells went straight to analysis. The samples were obtained from a longitudinal correlative study of a single-arm phase II trial testing neoadjuvant nivolumab in oral cavity squamous cell carcinoma. Subject-matched pre- and post-treatment PBMCs and tumors from three responders and three non-responders underwent genomic DNA-based TCRbeta sequencing. Peripheral blood mononuclear cells were drawn once before nivolumab treatment and a second time after treatment, when surgery took place. The Maxwell RSC DNA from Cells kit was used to extract genomic DNA from PBMCs.

The specimen was PBMCs, collected before nivolumab (anti-PD-1) treatment. The sequence derives from a person aged 40-85 years with oral cavity squamous cell carcinoma. Recombination joined TRBV6-1 with TRBJ2-1; 10 bases in the junction line up with TRBD2. The CDR3 protein: CASTTSGIYNEQFF. The DNA sequence is TGTGCCAGCACTACTAGCGGGATCTACAATGAGCAGTTCTTC.